The TCR beta chain under discussion was sequenced for a study of blood T cell repertoires in COVID-19. As for the study in general: The samples span acute and convalescent COVID-19 from the United States, Italy and Spain. Sources were T cells, B-cell-depleted T cells, or PBMCs; the material itself was cDNA or gDNA.

Authors' methods: How many nucleated cells were present was estimated from reference gene primer amplification. Repertoires were generated with immunoSEQ multiplex PCR, while TCRdb's copy carries only in-frame clones and drops some. The V and J calls and the clone size are those of that table, but D and trimming were determined from the DNA. The data hold approximately 300,000 clones, with about 85% observed a single time. The CDR3 has 11 residues. V gave up 5 bases and J gave up 5 bases, with 9 bases separating them. The germline V gene has CDR1 GTSNPN and CDR2 SVGIG (reference sequence). Recruitment covered 20 to 25 US areas and drew participants whose ages spanned roughly 18 to 89 years.

The V gene is TRBV30, the J gene TRBJ1-1; D possibly corresponds to TRBD1 (5 bases). The receptor comes from a woman aged 25 to 39 who had recovered from COVID-19. The sequenced material came from PBMCs or T cells enriched from blood (not recorded which). CDR3 residues: CAWGRGTEAFF. In nucleotides, the CDR3 is TGTGCCTGGGGTCGGGGGACTGAAGCTTTCTTT.